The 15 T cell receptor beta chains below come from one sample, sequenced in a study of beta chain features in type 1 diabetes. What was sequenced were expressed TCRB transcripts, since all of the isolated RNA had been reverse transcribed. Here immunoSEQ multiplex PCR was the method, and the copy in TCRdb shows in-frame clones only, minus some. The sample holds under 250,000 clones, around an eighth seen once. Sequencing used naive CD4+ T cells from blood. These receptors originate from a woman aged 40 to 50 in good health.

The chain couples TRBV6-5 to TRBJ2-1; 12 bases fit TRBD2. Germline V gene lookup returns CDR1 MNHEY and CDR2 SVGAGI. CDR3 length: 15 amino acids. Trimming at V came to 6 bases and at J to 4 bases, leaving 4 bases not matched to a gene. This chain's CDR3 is CASRSGTSGYNEQFF. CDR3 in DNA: TGTGCCAGCAGGTCCGGGACTAGCGGGTACAATGAGCAGTTCTTC.

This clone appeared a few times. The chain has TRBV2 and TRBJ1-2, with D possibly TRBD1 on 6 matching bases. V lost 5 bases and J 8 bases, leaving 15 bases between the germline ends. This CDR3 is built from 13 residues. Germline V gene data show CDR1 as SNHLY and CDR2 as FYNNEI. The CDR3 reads CASSPWGGGGYTF. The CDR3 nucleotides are TGTGCCAGCAGTCCTTGGGGGGGCGGAGGCTACACCTTC.

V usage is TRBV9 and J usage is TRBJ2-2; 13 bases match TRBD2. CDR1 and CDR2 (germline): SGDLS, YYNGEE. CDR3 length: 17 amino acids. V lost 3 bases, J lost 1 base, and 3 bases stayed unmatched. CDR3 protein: CASSELAGGLNTGELFF. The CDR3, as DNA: TGTGCCAGCAGCGAACTAGCGGGGGGGCTGAACACCGGGGAGCTGTTTTTT.

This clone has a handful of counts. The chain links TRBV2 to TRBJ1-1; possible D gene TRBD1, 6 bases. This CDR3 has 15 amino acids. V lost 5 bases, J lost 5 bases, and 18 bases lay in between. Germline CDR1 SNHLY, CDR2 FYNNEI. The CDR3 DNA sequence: TGTGCCAGCAGTTCCCAACAGGGTGTCTCGACTGAAGCTTTCTTT. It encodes CASSSQQGVSTEAFF.

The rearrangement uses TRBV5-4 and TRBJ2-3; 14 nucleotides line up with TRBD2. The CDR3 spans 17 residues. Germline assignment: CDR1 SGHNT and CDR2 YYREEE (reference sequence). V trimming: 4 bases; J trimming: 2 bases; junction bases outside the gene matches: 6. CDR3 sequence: CASSAGLAGGPTDTQYF. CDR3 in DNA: TGTGCCAGCAGCGCCGGACTAGCGGGGGGACCCACAGATACGCAGTATTTT.

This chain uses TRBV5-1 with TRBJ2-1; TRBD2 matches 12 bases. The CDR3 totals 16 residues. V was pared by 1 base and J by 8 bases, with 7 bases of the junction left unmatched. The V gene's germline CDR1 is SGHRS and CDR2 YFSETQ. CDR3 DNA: TGCGCCAGCAGCTTGCCCGGACTAGCGGGGACGGATGAGCAGTTCTTC. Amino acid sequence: CASSLPGLAGTDEQFF.

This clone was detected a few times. The CDR3 DNA reads as TGCGCCAGCAGCTTGACCTTCAGAGGAACTGAAGCTTTCTTT. Its protein product is CASSLTFRGTEAFF. V gene TRBV5-1 combines with J gene TRBJ1-1; D is ambiguous. The germline V gene encodes CDR1 SGHRS and CDR2 YFSETQ. V was clipped by 1 base and J by 5 bases, with 12 bases between them. The CDR3 is made up of 14 amino acids.

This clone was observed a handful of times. CDR3: CASSDSAGGNIQYF. CDR3 coding DNA: TGTGCCAGCAGTGACTCTGCCGGGGGAAACATTCAGTACTTC. The chain employs TRBV2 and TRBJ2-4, with a possible D match to TRBD2 (6 bases). Trimming took 3 bases from V and 6 from J, leaving 12 bases between them. The germline V gene encodes CDR1 SNHLY and CDR2 FYNNEI. The CDR3 runs 14 residues.

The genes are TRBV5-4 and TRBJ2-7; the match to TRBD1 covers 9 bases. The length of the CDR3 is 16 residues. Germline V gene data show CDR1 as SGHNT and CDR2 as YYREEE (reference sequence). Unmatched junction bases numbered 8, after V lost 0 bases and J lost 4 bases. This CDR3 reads CASSLGSGTGQYEQYF. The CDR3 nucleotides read TGTGCCAGCAGCTTGGGTTCCGGGACAGGGCAGTACGAGCAGTACTTC.

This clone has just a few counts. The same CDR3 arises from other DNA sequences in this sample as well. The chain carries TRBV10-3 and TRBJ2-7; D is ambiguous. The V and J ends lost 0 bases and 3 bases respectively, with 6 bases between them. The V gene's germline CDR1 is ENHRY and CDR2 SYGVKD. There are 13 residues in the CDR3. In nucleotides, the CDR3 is TGTGCCATCAGTGAGTCGGGCAGCTACGAGCAGTACTTC. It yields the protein CAISESGSYEQYF.

CDR3 protein: CASSQESYYEQYF. For the CDR3, the DNA is TGCGCCAGCAGCCAAGAGTCCTACTACGAGCAGTACTTC. The chain uses TRBV4-3 and TRBJ2-7; D not certain. Germline assignment: CDR1 LGHNA and CDR2 YSLEER. V shed 0 bases and J shed 3 bases, with 6 bases lying between them. CDR3 size: 13 residues.

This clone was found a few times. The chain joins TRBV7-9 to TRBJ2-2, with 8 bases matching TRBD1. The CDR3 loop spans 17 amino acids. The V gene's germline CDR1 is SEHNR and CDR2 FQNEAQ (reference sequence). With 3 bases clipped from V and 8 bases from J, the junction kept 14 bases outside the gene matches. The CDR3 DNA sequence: TGTGCCAGCAGCTTCTTCGTGGGACAGGCGACCGGGGGGGAGCTGTTTTTT. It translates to CASSFFVGQATGGELFF.

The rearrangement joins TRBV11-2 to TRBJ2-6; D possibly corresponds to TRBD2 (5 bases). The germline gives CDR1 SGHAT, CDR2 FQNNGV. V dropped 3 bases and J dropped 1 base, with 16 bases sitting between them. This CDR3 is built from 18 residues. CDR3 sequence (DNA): TGTGCCAGCAGCTTTGGGAGCTGGTGGGAGTCTGGGGCCAACGTCCTGACTTTC. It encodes CASSFGSWWESGANVLTF.

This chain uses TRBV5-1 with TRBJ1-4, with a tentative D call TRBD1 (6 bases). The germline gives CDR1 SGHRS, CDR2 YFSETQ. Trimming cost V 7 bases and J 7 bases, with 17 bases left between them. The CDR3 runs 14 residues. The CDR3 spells CASRYRERSEKLFF. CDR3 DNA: TGCGCCAGCCGATACAGGGAACGGAGTGAAAAACTGTTTTTT.

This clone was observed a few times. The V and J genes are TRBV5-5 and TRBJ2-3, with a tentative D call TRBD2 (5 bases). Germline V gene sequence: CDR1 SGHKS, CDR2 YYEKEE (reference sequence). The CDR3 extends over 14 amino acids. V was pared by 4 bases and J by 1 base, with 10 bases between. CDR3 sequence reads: CASSLGSGTDTQYF. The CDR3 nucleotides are TGTGCCAGCAGCCTTGGGAGCGGCACAGATACGCAGTATTTT.